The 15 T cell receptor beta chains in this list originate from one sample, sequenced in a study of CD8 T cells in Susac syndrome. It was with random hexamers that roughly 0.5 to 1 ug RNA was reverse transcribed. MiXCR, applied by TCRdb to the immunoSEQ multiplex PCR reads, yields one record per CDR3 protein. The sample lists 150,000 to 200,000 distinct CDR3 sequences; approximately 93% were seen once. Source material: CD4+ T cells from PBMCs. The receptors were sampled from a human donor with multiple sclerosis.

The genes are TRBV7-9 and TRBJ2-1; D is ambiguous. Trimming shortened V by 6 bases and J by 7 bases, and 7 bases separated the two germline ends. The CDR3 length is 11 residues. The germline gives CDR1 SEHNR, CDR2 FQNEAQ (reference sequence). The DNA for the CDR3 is TGTGCCAGCAGTCAAGGGAATGAGCAGTTCTTC. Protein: CASSQGNEQFF.

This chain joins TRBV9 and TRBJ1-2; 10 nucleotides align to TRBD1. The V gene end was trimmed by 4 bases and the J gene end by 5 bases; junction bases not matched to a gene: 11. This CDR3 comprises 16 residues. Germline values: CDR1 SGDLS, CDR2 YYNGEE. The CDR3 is CASSRGGTGASYGYTF. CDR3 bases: TGTGCCAGCAGCCGGGGAGGGACAGGGGCGTCTTATGGCTACACCTTC.

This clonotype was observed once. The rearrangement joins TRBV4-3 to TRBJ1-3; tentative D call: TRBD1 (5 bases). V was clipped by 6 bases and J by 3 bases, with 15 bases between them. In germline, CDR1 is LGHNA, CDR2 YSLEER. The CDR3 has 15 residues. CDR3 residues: CASRDTTEHGNTIYF. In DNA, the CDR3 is TGCGCCAGCAGGGACACTACAGAGCATGGAAACACCATATATTTT.

The CDR3 DNA follows: TGTGCCAGCAGCCCCCGGGACGGAAACACTGAAGCTTTCTTT. This translates into CASSPRDGNTEAFF. The genes are TRBV7-6 and TRBJ1-1, with D tentatively TRBD1 (5 bases). Deletions cut 5 bases from V and 2 bases from J, with 12 bases between. Germline CDR1 reads SGHVS; CDR2 reads FNYEAQ. The CDR3 is 14 residues long. Supplemented by reference TRBV7-6 and TRBJ1-1, the full variable domain reads GAGVSQSPRYKVTKRGQDVALRCDPISGHVSLYWYRQALGQGPEFLTYFNYEAQQDKSGLPNDRFSAERPEGSISTLTIQRTEQRDSAMYRCASSPRDGNTEAFFGQGTRLTVV.

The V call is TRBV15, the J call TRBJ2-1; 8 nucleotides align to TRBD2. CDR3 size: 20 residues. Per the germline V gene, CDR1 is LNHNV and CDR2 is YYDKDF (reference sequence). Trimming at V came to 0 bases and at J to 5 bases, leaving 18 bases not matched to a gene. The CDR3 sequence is CATSRDLSGYRAGGNNEQFF. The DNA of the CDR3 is TGTGCCACCAGCAGAGATTTGAGTGGGTACCGGGCGGGAGGTAACAATGAGCAGTTCTTC. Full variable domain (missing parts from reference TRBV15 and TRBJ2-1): DAMVIQNPRYQVTQFGKPVTLSCSQTLNHNVMYWYQQKSSQAPKLLFHYYDKDFNNEADTPDNFQSRRPNTSFCFLDIRSPGLGDTAMYLCATSRDLSGYRAGGNNEQFFGPGTRLTVL.

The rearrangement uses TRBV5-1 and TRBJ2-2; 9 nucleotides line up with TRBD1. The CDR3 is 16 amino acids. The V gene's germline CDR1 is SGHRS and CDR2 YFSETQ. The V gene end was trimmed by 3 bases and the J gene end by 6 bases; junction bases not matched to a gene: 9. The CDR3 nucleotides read TGCGCCAGCAGCTCGTCAACAGGGGGCGCATCCGGGGAGCTGTTTTTT. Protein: CASSSSTGGASGELFF.

CDR3 bases: TGTGCCAGCTCACCCCCGGGACTCTCGGCCGATACGCAGTATTTT. Amino acid sequence: CASSPPGLSADTQYF. This chain links TRBV18 with TRBJ2-3, with D tentatively TRBD2 (6 bases). Germline V gene sequence: CDR1 KGHSH, CDR2 LQKENI. This CDR3 contains 15 residues. V gave up 3 bases and J gave up 6 bases, with 16 bases separating them. The full variable domain, its missing parts supplied by reference TRBV18 and TRBJ2-3, is NAGVMQNPRHLVRRRGQEARLRCSPMKGHSHVYWYRQLPEEGLKFMVYLQKENIIDESGMPKERFSAEFPKEGPSILRIQQVVRGDSAAYFCASSPPGLSADTQYFGPGTRLTVL.

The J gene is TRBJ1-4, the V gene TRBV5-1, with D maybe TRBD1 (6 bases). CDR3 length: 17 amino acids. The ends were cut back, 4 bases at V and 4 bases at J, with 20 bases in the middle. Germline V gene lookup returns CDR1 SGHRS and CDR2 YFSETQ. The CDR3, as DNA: TGCGCCAGCAGCAAGAGAAATGTCAGGGGCAATAATGAAAAACTGTTTTTT. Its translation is CASSKRNVRGNNEKLFF.

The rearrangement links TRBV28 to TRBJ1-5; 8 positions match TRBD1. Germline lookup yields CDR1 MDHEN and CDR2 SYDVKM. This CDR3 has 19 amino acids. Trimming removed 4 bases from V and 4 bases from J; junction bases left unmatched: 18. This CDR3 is CASSSHDRGLTQDNQPQHF. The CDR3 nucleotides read TGTGCCAGCAGTTCCCATGACAGGGGACTGACACAAGATAATCAGCCCCAGCATTTT.

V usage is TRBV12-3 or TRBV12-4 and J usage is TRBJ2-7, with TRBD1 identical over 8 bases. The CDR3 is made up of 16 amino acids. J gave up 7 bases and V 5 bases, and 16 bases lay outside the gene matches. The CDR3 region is CASSHKDSGTGREQYF. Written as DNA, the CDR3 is TGTGCCAGCAGTCACAAAGACTCCGGGACAGGTCGGGAGCAGTACTTC.

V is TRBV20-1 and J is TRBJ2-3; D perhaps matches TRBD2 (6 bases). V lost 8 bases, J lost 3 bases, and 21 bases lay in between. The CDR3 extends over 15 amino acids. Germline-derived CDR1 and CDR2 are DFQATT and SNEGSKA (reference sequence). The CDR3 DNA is TGCAGTTCGAGCCCCCGGGACTGGGGGACAGATACGCAGTATTTT. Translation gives CSSSPRDWGTDTQYF.

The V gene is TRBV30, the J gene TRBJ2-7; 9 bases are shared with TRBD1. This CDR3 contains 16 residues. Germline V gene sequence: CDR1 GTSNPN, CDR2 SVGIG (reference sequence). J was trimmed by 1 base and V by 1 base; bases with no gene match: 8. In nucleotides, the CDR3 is TGTGCCTGGAGTGGGAAAACCGGGACAGGGTCCTACGAGCAGTACTTC. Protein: CAWSGKTGTGSYEQYF.

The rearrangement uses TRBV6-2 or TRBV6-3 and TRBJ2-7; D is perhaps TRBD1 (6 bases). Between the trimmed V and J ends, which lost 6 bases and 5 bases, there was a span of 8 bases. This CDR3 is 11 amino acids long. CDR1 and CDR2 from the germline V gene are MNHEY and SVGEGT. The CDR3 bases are TGTGCCAGCAGACAGGGCCACGAGCAGTACTTC. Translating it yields CASRQGHEQYF.

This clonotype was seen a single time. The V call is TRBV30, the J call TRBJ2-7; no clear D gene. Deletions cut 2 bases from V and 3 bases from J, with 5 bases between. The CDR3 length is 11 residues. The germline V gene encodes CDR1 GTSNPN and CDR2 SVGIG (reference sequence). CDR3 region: CAWSTVYEQYF. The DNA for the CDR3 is TGTGCCTGGAGTACAGTCTACGAGCAGTACTTC.

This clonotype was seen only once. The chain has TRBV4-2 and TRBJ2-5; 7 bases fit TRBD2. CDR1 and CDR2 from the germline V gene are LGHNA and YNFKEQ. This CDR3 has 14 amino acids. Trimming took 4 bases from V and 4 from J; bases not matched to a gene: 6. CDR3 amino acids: CASSPRGRGETQYF. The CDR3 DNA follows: TGTGCCAGCAGCCCGCGGGGGAGGGGAGAGACCCAGTACTTC.